These 17 T cell receptor beta chains were sequenced from one sample in a study of T cells expressing NK-cell markers. Following a re-call of the 5' RACE reads, TCRdb has one entry per CDR3 protein and lacks DNA. The sample spans roughly 420,000 distinct CDR3 sequences; the ten largest clones claim 6% to 9.5%. The source material was blood T cells: a sorted CD56 or NKG2C T cell subset, CD4+ or CD8+ T cells, or bulk PBMC T cells (not recorded which). All receptors derive from a woman aged 18 to 75 in good health.

The chain uses TRBV5-1 and TRBJ2-1; TCRdb lists TRBD1, though no DNA is available to test this call. This CDR3 region has 16 residues. CDR1 is SGHRS, CDR2 YFSETQ, per germline. CDR3 region: CASSSAHSAGWDEQFF.

This chain joins TRBV19 and TRBJ2-7. Germline V lookup: CDR1 LNHDA, CDR2 SQIVND (reference sequence). The CDR3 consists of 13 residues. CDR3 amino acids: CASSMRTSYEQYF.

The V call is TRBV7-9, the J call TRBJ2-1; absent DNA, TCRdb's TRBD2 call cannot be checked. The CDR3 sequence is 15 residues long. Germline V CDR1 and CDR2: SEHNR, FQNEAQ (reference sequence). The CDR3 region is CASYGLRGGHNEQFF. Variable domain in full (rest from reference TRBV7-9 and TRBJ2-1): DTGVSQNPRHKITKRGQNVTFRCDPISEHNRLYWYRQTLGQGPEFLTYFQNEAQLEKSRLLSDRFSAERPKGSFSTLEIQRTEQGDSAMYLCASYGLRGGHNEQFFGPGTRLTVL.

The rearrangement uses TRBV11-2 and TRBJ1-6; TCRdb's assignment of TRBD1 cannot be checked, as there is no DNA. This CDR3 region has 18 residues. CDR1 is SGHAT, CDR2 FQNNGV, per germline. The CDR3 sequence: CASSLVGGGGTYNSPLHF.

The V gene is TRBV20-1, the J gene TRBJ2-7; with no DNA, the TCRdb D assignment of TRBD2 cannot be verified. The V gene's germline CDR1 is DFQATT and CDR2 SNEGSKA (reference sequence). This CDR3 is 16 amino acids long. The CDR3 spells CSARDRGLADSYEQYF.

The chain joins TRBV10-3 to TRBJ2-3; TCRdb reports TRBD2, a call that lacks DNA to check it against. The CDR3 is 11 residues long. Germline CDR1 ENHRY, CDR2 SYGVKD. The CDR3 here is CAAGGTDTQYF.

The rearrangement joins TRBV7-9 to TRBJ2-1. The CDR3 is made up of 12 amino acids. Germline V CDR1 and CDR2: SEHNR, FQNEAQ (reference sequence). CDR3 amino acids: CASSSPHNEQFF.

The chain uses TRBV4-2 and TRBJ2-3; TCRdb lists TRBD2, though no DNA is available to test this call. The CDR3 sequence is 19 residues long. Germline-derived CDR1 and CDR2 are LGHNA and YNFKEQ. This chain's CDR3 is CASSPGLAVAGGATDTQYF.

This chain joins TRBV9 and TRBJ1-5. CDR1 is SGDLS and CDR2 is YYNGEE in the germline V gene. CDR3 size: 16 residues. CDR3 sequence reads: CASSVGAGDNGQPQHF. The whole variable domain, filled in from reference TRBV9 and TRBJ1-5, reads DSGVTQTPKHLITATGQRVTLRCSPRSGDLSVYWYQQSLDQGLQFLIQYYNGEERAKGNILERFSAQQFPDLHSELNLSSLELGDSALYFCASSVGAGDNGQPQHFGDGTRLSIL.

The rearrangement links TRBV7-2 to TRBJ2-3; checking the TCRdb D call of TRBD2 is not possible without DNA. Germline V gene lookup returns CDR1 SGHTA and CDR2 FQGNSA. The CDR3 loop spans 17 amino acids. The CDR3 reads CASSRGTSGGSTDTQYF.

The rearrangement uses TRBV9 and TRBJ2-7. The germline V gene has CDR1 SGDLS and CDR2 YYNGEE. The CDR3 totals 14 residues. The CDR3 spells CASSVGGGPYEQYF. Using reference TRBV9 and TRBJ2-7 for the parts outside the CDR3, the full variable domain is DSGVTQTPKHLITATGQRVTLRCSPRSGDLSVYWYQQSLDQGLQFLIQYYNGEERAKGNILERFSAQQFPDLHSELNLSSLELGDSALYFCASSVGGGPYEQYFGPGTRLTVT.

This chain uses TRBV20-1 with TRBJ2-2; TCRdb proposes TRBD1, but this gene call is untestable without DNA. The germline CDR1 and CDR2 sequences are DFQATT and SNEGSKA (reference sequence). This CDR3 comprises 15 residues. CDR3 residues: CSARDGGIGAGELFF.

This chain links TRBV7-2 with TRBJ1-1; as DNA is missing, the TRBD1 call by TCRdb cannot be tested. Germline values: CDR1 SGHTA, CDR2 FQGNSA. There are 13 residues in the CDR3. The CDR3 spells CASSYTGDTEAFF.

V is TRBV9 and J is TRBJ1-6. There are 15 residues in the CDR3. Germline V lookup: CDR1 SGDLS, CDR2 YYNGEE. This CDR3 is CASSVARTGLSPLHF.

The CDR3 loop reads CASSSDRGPYNEQFF. V and J are TRBV7-2 and TRBJ2-1; TCRdb returns TRBD1, unconfirmable since there is no DNA. There are 15 residues in the CDR3. The germline CDR1 and CDR2 sequences are SGHTA and FQGNSA.

The CDR3 protein is CASSEGTSGSRRETQYF. This chain connects TRBV6-1 to TRBJ2-5; the D call from TCRdb, TRBD2, cannot be confirmed without DNA. There are 17 residues in the CDR3. Germline V gene lookup returns CDR1 MNHNS and CDR2 SASEGT.

The J gene is TRBJ2-5, the V gene TRBV10-2; TCRdb lists TRBD1, though no DNA is available to test this call. The CDR3 has 14 amino acids. CDR1 and CDR2 from the germline V gene are WSHSY and SAAADI. The CDR3 reads CASSGTGFQETQYF.